Described below is a single T cell receptor (beta chain) sequence and its context. Repertoires were generated with immunoSEQ multiplex PCR, while TCRdb's copy carries only in-frame clones and drops some. The sample records about 2 million clones, roughly 94% being singletons. This sample is part of a study of shared clonotypes between healthy human individuals. CD45RO-negative, CCR7-selected cells formed the naive CD8 fraction, which excluded terminally differentiated effector memory CD45RA+ cells. The origin of this receptor is a man aged 18 to 29 in good health. Sequenced material: naive CD8+ T cells sorted from blood.

CDR3 sequence: CATSRLVNVGETQYF. CDR3 bases: TGTGCCACCAGCAGACTAGTGAACGTTGGGGAGACCCAGTACTTC. The gene calls are TRBV15 and TRBJ2-5; D unresolved. V was trimmed by 2 bases and J by 5 bases, leaving 15 bases between them. CDR3 length: 15 residues. In germline, CDR1 is LNHNV, CDR2 YYDKDF (reference sequence).